This entry lists 22 T cell receptor beta chains sequenced from one sample in a study of blood T cell repertoires in COVID-19. Using immunoSEQ multiplex PCR, the repertoire was profiled, and TCRdb retains in-frame clones only, with some absent. The table has around 70,000 clones, roughly 76% seen once; the top ten hold 20%. Sequencing used peripheral blood. Every receptor here comes from an older woman with acute or convalescent COVID-19.

A few counts support this clone. The J gene is TRBJ1-5, the V gene TRBV7-9; D is ambiguous. Germline V gene lookup returns CDR1 SEHNR and CDR2 FQNEAQ (reference sequence). This CDR3 comprises 14 residues. V shed 6 bases and J shed 0 bases, with 9 bases lying between them. For the CDR3, the DNA is TGTGCCAGCAGTGTACAACATAGCAATCAGCCCCAGCATTTT. This codes for CASSVQHSNQPQHF.

The sample holds a few counts of this clone. CDR3: CASSLWAYRGGANVLTF. The CDR3 DNA follows: TGTGCCAGCAGTTTATGGGCCTACAGGGGTGGGGCCAACGTCCTGACTTTC. The chain is built from TRBV28 and TRBJ2-6; 7 bases align to TRBD1. Germline-derived CDR1 and CDR2 are MDHEN and SYDVKM. V shed 0 bases, J shed 3 bases, and the junction held 5 bases outside the gene matches. The CDR3 loop spans 17 amino acids.

This chain links TRBV18 with TRBJ1-2, with D hard to call. Trimming left V 3 bases short and J 4 bases short, with 15 bases between. The CDR3 has 15 residues. CDR1 is KGHSH and CDR2 is LQKENI in the germline V gene. For the CDR3, the DNA is TGTGCCAGCTCACCCGGGAGAACTGAGACCTATGGCTACACCTTC. As protein: CASSPGRTETYGYTF.

V gene TRBV4-1 combines with J gene TRBJ1-5; a possible D gene is TRBD1 (6 bases). CDR1 and CDR2 (germline): MGHRA, YSYEKL. This CDR3 contains 14 residues. Trimming took 3 bases from V and 7 from J, leaving 13 bases between them. CDR3 in amino acids: CASSHKGGGQPQHF. The CDR3 bases are TGCGCCAGCAGCCATAAAGGGGGTGGACAGCCCCAGCATTTT.

The chain uses TRBV28 and TRBJ2-1; 11 nucleotides line up with TRBD2. V shed 0 bases and J 5 bases; nucleotides not matched to a gene: 0. This CDR3 is 15 amino acids long. Germline V CDR1 and CDR2: MDHEN, SYDVKM. The CDR3 reads CASSLWTSGNNEQFF. CDR3 nucleotides: TGTGCCAGCAGTTTATGGACTAGCGGGAACAATGAGCAGTTCTTC.

The chain is built from TRBV5-1 and TRBJ1-1, with TRBD1 matching 8 bases. The CDR3 runs 15 residues. With V trimmed by 3 bases and J by 5 bases, 9 bases remained unmatched. Germline V lookup: CDR1 SGHRS, CDR2 YFSETQ. This chain's CDR3 is CASSWGQAGGTEAFF. In DNA, the CDR3 is TGCGCCAGCAGCTGGGGACAGGCCGGGGGGACTGAAGCTTTCTTT. Full variable domain (remainder filled in from reference TRBV5-1 and TRBJ1-1): KAGVTQTPRYLIKTRGQQVTLSCSPISGHRSVSWYQQTPGQGLQFLFEYFSETQRNKGNFPGRFSGRQFSNSRSEMNVSTLELGDSALYLCASSWGQAGGTEAFFGQGTRLTVV.

The chain joins TRBV25-1 to TRBJ2-7; maybe TRBD1 (6 bases). The CDR3 contains 15 residues. Looked up from germline, CDR1 is MGHDK and CDR2 is SYGVNS. V lost 4 bases and J lost 0, with 13 bases in between. CDR3: CASSATTGDSYEQYF. In nucleotides, the CDR3 is TGTGCCAGCAGTGCAACGACAGGAGACTCCTACGAGCAGTACTTC.

This chain connects TRBV5-1 to TRBJ2-3; D remains unclear. The germline V and J ends were trimmed by 2 bases and 4 bases, with 11 bases remaining between them. Per the germline V gene, CDR1 is SGHRS and CDR2 is YFSETQ. CDR3 length: 14 amino acids. CDR3 sequence reads: CASSLATRADTQYF. The CDR3 coding sequence is TGCGCCAGCAGCTTAGCCACACGGGCAGATACGCAGTATTTT. The variable domain in full, completed from reference TRBV5-1 and TRBJ2-3, reads KAGVTQTPRYLIKTRGQQVTLSCSPISGHRSVSWYQQTPGQGLQFLFEYFSETQRNKGNFPGRFSGRQFSNSRSEMNVSTLELGDSALYLCASSLATRADTQYFGPGTRLTVL.

The V and J genes are TRBV28 and TRBJ2-3; D is possibly TRBD2 (6 bases). The CDR3 totals 18 residues. The germline V gene has CDR1 MDHEN and CDR2 SYDVKM. V lost 3 bases, J lost 0 bases, and 19 bases lay in between. The CDR3 nucleotides are TGTGCCAGCAGTTTCTCGGCCATGGCGGGACCTAGCACAGATACGCAGTATTTT. Its translation is CASSFSAMAGPSTDTQYF.

The CDR3 DNA reads as TGTGCCTGGAGTGGACAGGGAGGCCCGGAGACCCAGTACTTC. Residues: CAWSGQGGPETQYF. The J gene is TRBJ2-5, the V gene TRBV30, with a tentative D call TRBD1 (7 bases). The V end lost 1 base, the J end lost 5 bases, and 14 bases lay between the germline ends. Per the germline V gene, CDR1 is GTSNPN and CDR2 is SVGIG (reference sequence). The CDR3 has 14 amino acids.

This chain joins TRBV14 and TRBJ2-6, with D possibly TRBD1 on 5 matching bases. Germline assignment: CDR1 SGHDN and CDR2 FVKESK. The CDR3 has 21 amino acids. Between the trimmed V and J ends, which lost 3 bases and 1 base, there was a span of 25 bases. In DNA form, the CDR3 reads TGTGCCAGCAGCCACCCGACTCTTAGGACACCCAGAAGGTCTGGGGCCAACGTCCTGACTTTC. Amino acid sequence: CASSHPTLRTPRRSGANVLTF.

This rearrangement joins TRBV28 to TRBJ1-1; D is ambiguous. The V end lost 6 bases, the J end lost 1 base, and 15 bases lay between the germline ends. This CDR3 contains 15 residues. Germline-derived CDR1 and CDR2 are MDHEN and SYDVKM. The chain's CDR3 is CASSPPESGNTEAFF. CDR3 bases: TGTGCCAGCAGCCCTCCCGAGTCCGGGAACACTGAAGCTTTCTTT.

The chain links TRBV29-1 to TRBJ2-7; 8 nucleotides align to TRBD2. CDR1 and CDR2 from the germline V gene are SQVTM and ANQGSEA. CDR3 size: 12 residues. The junction had 5 bases not matched to a gene; V was cut back by 6 bases and J by 4 bases. CDR3 DNA sequence: TGCAGCGTCCGTAGCGGGAATTACGAGCAGTACTTC. Amino acid sequence: CSVRSGNYEQYF.

J is TRBJ2-1 and V is TRBV29-1, with D maybe TRBD1 (5 bases). The CDR3 runs to 11 residues. The germline V gene encodes CDR1 SQVTM and CDR2 ANQGSEA. The V gene lost 7 bases and the J gene lost 3 bases, with 7 bases spanning the gap. The CDR3 protein is CSADSYNEQFF. CDR3 sequence (DNA): TGCAGCGCTGACAGCTACAATGAGCAGTTCTTC.

The J gene is TRBJ2-1, the V gene TRBV11-2; TRBD2 is a possible D gene (6 bases). This CDR3 is 14 amino acids long. Trimming pared 2 bases from V and 10 bases from J, leaving 15 bases between. In germline, CDR1 is SGHAT, CDR2 FQNNGV. The CDR3 here is CASSLRWEAEEQFF. The CDR3 region has the DNA TGTGCCAGCAGCTTAAGATGGGAGGCGGAAGAGCAGTTCTTC.

The chain is built from TRBV27 and TRBJ1-2; 9 bases match TRBD1. V gave up 2 bases and J gave up 7 bases; unmatched junction bases: 5. Germline CDR1 and CDR2: MNHEY and SMNVEV (reference sequence). CDR3 size: 14 residues. In nucleotides, the CDR3 is TGTGCCAGCAGTTTACTACAGGGGGCGCTTGGCTACACCTTC. Residues: CASSLLQGALGYTF.

The genes are TRBV10-3 and TRBJ2-7, with D possibly being TRBD1 (6 bases). In germline, CDR1 is ENHRY, CDR2 SYGVKD. The germline V and J ends were trimmed by 10 bases and 2 bases, with 15 bases remaining between them. The CDR3 covers 13 residues. This CDR3 is CATSDRLAYEQYF. DNA of the CDR3: TGTGCCACCTCAGACAGGCTGGCCTACGAGCAGTACTTC.

By sample share, this clone is medium-sized. This sequence joins TRBV5-6 and TRBJ2-1; tentatively, D is TRBD2 (5 bases). With 3 bases removed from V and 7 bases from J, the gap between germline ends came to 14 bases. Germline V gives CDR1 SGHDT, CDR2 YYEEEE. The CDR3 is made up of 14 amino acids. CDR3 coding DNA: TGTGCCAGCAGCTGGGGAGAGTCTAGGAATGAGCAGTTCTTC. The encoded protein is CASSWGESRNEQFF.

This clone was picked up one time. The chain has TRBV9 and TRBJ1-5, with a possible D match to TRBD1 (5 bases). Germline-derived CDR1 and CDR2 are SGDLS and YYNGEE. Trimming left V 4 bases short and J 2 bases short, with 13 bases between. The CDR3 length is 15 residues. CDR3 coding DNA: TGTGCCAGCAGCCCAGGGCCCCAGGGCAATCAGCCCCAGCATTTT. Its translation is CASSPGPQGNQPQHF.

This chain uses TRBV6-4 with TRBJ1-4; TRBD1 matches 9 bases. Germline CDR1 MRHNA, CDR2 SNTAGT. Germline trimming cut 7 bases from V and 5 bases from J; bases unmatched to any gene: 8. The CDR3 has 15 amino acids. The CDR3 DNA reads as TGTGCCAGCAAAGAGGGGACAGGGAGGAATGAAAAACTGTTTTTT. This codes for CASKEGTGRNEKLFF.

The chain joins TRBV28 to TRBJ2-2, with 8 bases aligning to TRBD1. This CDR3 is 13 amino acids long. Looked up from germline, CDR1 is MDHEN and CDR2 is SYDVKM. V was clipped by 6 bases and J by 6 bases; unmatched bases: 3. The CDR3 loop is CASRTGVAGELFF. The CDR3 DNA is TGTGCCAGCAGGACAGGGGTTGCCGGGGAGCTGTTTTTT.

The chain is built from TRBV4-2 and TRBJ1-4, with TRBD1 matching 9 bases. V lost 4 bases, J lost 7 bases, and 10 bases stayed unmatched. The CDR3 contains 16 residues. Germline V gene data show CDR1 as LGHNA and CDR2 as YNFKEQ. Written as DNA, the CDR3 is TGTGCCAGCAGCCCAACCGGGACAGGGCTAGGTGAAAAACTGTTTTTT. As protein: CASSPTGTGLGEKLFF.